This entry describes one TCR beta chain. This specimen belongs to a study of blood T cell repertoires in COVID-19. At the level of the study: The origin of the acute and convalescent COVID-19 samples was the United States, Italy and Spain.

The CDR3 has 15 amino acids. Germline assignment: CDR1 MNHEY and CDR2 SMNVEV (reference sequence). V trimming: 6 bases; J trimming: 6 bases; junction bases outside the gene matches: 6. Assay used: immunoSEQ multiplex PCR; TCRdb lists only in-frame clones, some missing. The sample lists about 90,000 clones; roughly four fifths were seen once. The receptor comes from a human donor in a cohort sampled during active COVID-19. The rearrangement links TRBV27 to TRBJ1-5; 12 bases agree with TRBD1. Sequencing was carried out using peripheral blood. The CDR3 loop is CASSPGTGGVQPQHF. In DNA, the CDR3 is TGTGCCAGCAGCCCTGGGACAGGGGGCGTTCAGCCCCAGCATTTT.